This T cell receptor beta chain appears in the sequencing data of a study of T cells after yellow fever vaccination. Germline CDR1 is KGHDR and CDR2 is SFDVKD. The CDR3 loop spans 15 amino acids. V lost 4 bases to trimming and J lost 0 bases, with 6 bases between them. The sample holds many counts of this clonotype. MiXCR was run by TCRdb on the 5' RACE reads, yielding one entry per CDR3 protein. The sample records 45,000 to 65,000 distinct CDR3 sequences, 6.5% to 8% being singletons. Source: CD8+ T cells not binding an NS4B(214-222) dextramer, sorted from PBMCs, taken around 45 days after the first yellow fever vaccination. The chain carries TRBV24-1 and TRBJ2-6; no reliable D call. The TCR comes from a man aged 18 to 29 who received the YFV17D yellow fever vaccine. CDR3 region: CATSDGSSGANVLTF. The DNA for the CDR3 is TGTGCCACCAGTGACGGCTCCTCTGGGGCCAACGTCCTGACTTTC.